This T cell receptor beta chain was observed in a study of kidney transplant recipient with SARS-CoV-2 infection (dated by TCRdb to about 2021). TCRdb shows the sequencer as Illumina MiSeq. Profiling of the peripheral T cell repertoire targeted human TCRbeta genes. The study's own analysis went as follows. Beta-binomial modelling was used to test for differences in clonotype abundance while accounting for variability over time. Clonotypes that had expanded were screened against the ImmuneCODE reference database of SARS-CoV-2-associated TCRs and mapped onto regions of the viral genome. Additional analyses of the repertoire looked at TRBV gene usage, CDR3 length, CDR3 amino acid overlap between time points, clonotype abundance distributions and Jaccard similarity. TCRdb ran its own pipeline on the public reads, namely fastp trimming at Q25 and MiXCR clone calling, and kept in-frame beta chains. Entries that share a CDR3 protein sequence are merged under the most common genes and DNA. TCRdb, not the original authors, processed these V and J calls. The sample contains 200,000 to 300,000 distinct CDR3 sequences, more than 25% of them found a single time. Roughly 7% of the sample belongs to the ten largest clones.

There are many counts of this clonotype. Its antigen is not yet known. Base qualities were left out, and no much larger clone turns up one base away. What this sample's time point label stands for: pre-pandemic baseline sample and day 111 after first positive SARS-CoV-2 test. From its cysteine to its phenylalanine, the CDR3 spans 16 amino acids. Only the CDR3 DNA is retained, 48 bases long and in frame from the first base. The chain is made from TRBV8-2 and TRBJ1-2. TRBV8-2 is noted as a pseudogene. The sequenced sample was a blood sample, obtained at baseline and on day 111 from a kidney transplant recipient. This sequence originates from a male patient in his thirties who had COVID-19 and was a kidney transplant recipient. After a transplant, some T cells may be of graft donor origin. The sequenced DNA is TGTGGCAGTAGGATGTGTGATAGCCGAAAGACCTATGGCTACACCTTC. Its translation reads: CGSRMCDSRKTYGYTF.